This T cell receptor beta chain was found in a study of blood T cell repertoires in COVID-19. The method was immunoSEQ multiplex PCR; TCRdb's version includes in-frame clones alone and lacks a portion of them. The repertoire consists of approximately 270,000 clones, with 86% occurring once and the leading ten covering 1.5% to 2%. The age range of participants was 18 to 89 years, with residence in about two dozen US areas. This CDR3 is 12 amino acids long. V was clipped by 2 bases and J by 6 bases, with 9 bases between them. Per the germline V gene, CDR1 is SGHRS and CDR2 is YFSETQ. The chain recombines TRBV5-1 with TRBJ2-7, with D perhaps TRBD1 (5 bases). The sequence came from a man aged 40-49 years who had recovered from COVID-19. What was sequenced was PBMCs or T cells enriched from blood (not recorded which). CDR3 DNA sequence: TGCGCCAGCAGCTTTCAGGGCTTCGAGCAGTACTTC. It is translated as CASSFQGFEQYF.